A selection of T cell receptor beta chains follows, all from one sample in a study of blood T cell repertoires in COVID-19. Libraries were prepared by immunoSEQ multiplex PCR; TCRdb keeps only in-frame clonotypes and omits some of them. The table includes under 350,000 clones, 83% detected once. Sequencing was done on a sample of peripheral blood. The receptors originated from a woman aged 50 to 65 who had recovered from COVID-19. The CDR3 runs from the conserved cysteine through the conserved F or W. The D gene is left open where the match is weak. The size entry is marked missing in some rows and otherwise reads once, few, many or a size class.

>NA|once|TRBV11-2|TRBJ2-5
CASSLAYQGIQETQYF
TGTGCCAGCAGCTTAGCGTATCAGGGGATCCAAGAGACCCAGTACTTC
>TRBD1|NA|TRBV27|TRBJ2-7
CASTHRGGSPYEQYF
TGTGCCAGCACCCACAGGGGCGGGTCCCCCTACGAGCAGTACTTC
>NA|NA|TRBV9|TRBJ1-2
CASNRGIDAGGYTF
TGTGCCAGCAACCGGGGAATAGACGCGGGGGGCTACACCTTC
>TRBD2|NA|TRBV28|TRBJ2-1
CASSLWGLAGGYNEQFF
TGTGCCAGCAGTCTCTGGGGACTAGCGGGGGGGTACAATGAGCAGTTCTTC
>NA|NA|TRBV3-1/TRBV3-2|TRBJ2-1
CASSPVGTYYNEQFF
TGTGCCAGCAGCCCCGTGGGGACTTACTACAATGAGCAGTTCTTC
>TRBD1|NA|TRBV18|TRBJ2-7
CASSPSGQGLREQYF
TGTGCCAGCTCACCATCCGGACAGGGCTTAAGGGAGCAGTACTTC
>NA|NA|TRBV7-9|TRBJ1-1
CASSPRGGMNTEAFF
TGTGCCAGCAGCCCGCGGGGAGGGATGAACACTGAAGCTTTCTTT
>TRBD1|NA|TRBV6-5|TRBJ2-7
CATYRGYEQYF
TGTGCCACCTACAGGGGGTACGAGCAGTACTTC
>NA|NA|TRBV28|TRBJ1-2
CASSLWGRVYGYTF
TGTGCCAGCAGTTTATGGGGCAGGGTCTATGGCTACACCTTC
>NA|NA|TRBV6-5|TRBJ1-2
CASILFGGYGYTF
TGTGCCAGCATACTCTTCGGAGGCTATGGCTACACCTTC
>TRBD2|few|TRBV6-2/TRBV6-3|TRBJ2-1
CASSYSTSGFNEQFF
TGTGCCAGCAGTTACTCGACTAGCGGTTTCAATGAGCAGTTCTTC
>NA|NA|TRBV9|TRBJ2-7
CASSAQGGLREQYF
TGTGCCAGCAGCGCTCAGGGGGGCCTCCGCGAGCAGTACTTC
>NA|NA|TRBV30|TRBJ1-1
CAWGRQNTEAFF
TGTGCCTGGGGCAGACAAAACACTGAAGCTTTCTTT
>TRBD2|NA|TRBV6-2/TRBV6-3|TRBJ2-7
CASSRAGTSPTYEQYF
TGTGCCAGCAGCCGGGCGGGGACTAGCCCCACCTACGAGCAGTACTTC
>NA|few|TRBV20-1|TRBJ1-1
CSARMNTEAFF
TGCAGTGCCCGTATGAACACTGAAGCTTTCTTT
>NA|NA|TRBV7-2|TRBJ2-3
CASSLGISSGGTDTQYF
TGTGCCAGCAGCTTAGGGATTTCCTCGGGTGGCACAGATACGCAGTATTTT
>TRBD2|NA|TRBV11-2|TRBJ2-2
CASSAGLAGGRGRTGELFF
TGTGCCAGCAGCGCGGGACTAGCGGGAGGGAGAGGGAGGACCGGGGAGCTGTTTTTT